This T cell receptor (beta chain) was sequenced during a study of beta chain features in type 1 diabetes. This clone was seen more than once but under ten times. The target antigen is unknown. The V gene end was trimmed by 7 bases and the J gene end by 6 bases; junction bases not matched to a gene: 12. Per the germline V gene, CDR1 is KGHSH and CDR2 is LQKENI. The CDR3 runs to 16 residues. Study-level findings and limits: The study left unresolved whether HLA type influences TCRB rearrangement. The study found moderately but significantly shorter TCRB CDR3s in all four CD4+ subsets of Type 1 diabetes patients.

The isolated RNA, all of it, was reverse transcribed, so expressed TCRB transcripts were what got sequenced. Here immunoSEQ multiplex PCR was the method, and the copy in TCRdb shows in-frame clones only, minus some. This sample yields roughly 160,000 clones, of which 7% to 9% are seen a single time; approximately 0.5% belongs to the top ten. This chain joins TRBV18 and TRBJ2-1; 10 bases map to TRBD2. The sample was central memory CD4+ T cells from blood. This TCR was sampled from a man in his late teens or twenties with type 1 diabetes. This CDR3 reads CASFPSQRGGPNEQFF. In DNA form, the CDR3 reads TGTGCCAGCTTCCCCTCTCAGCGGGGGGGCCCCAATGAGCAGTTCTTC. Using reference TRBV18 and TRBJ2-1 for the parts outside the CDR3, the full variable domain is NAGVMQNPRHLVRRRGQEARLRCSPMKGHSHVYWYRQLPEEGLKFMVYLQKENIIDESGMPKERFSAEFPKEGPSILRIQQVVRGDSAAYFCASFPSQRGGPNEQFFGPGTRLTVL.